Below are 10 T cell receptor beta chains sequenced from a single sample in a study of blood T cell repertoires in COVID-19. Clones were read by immunoSEQ multiplex PCR, and TCRdb kept only the in-frame ones, dropping some. Of roughly 200,000 clones in the sample, 85% were seen once. The sequencing input was peripheral blood. These receptors originate from a person aged 65-85 years with COVID-19, enrolled during active disease.

This clone turned up a few times. The chain recombines TRBV6-5 with TRBJ2-7; D might be TRBD1 (5 bases). The germline V and J ends were trimmed by 5 bases and 10 bases, with 12 bases remaining between them. The length of the CDR3 is 11 residues. Germline V gene data show CDR1 as MNHEY and CDR2 as SVGAGI. The CDR3 DNA reads as TGTGCCAGCAGTACAAGGACAACCCAGTACTTC. Translating it yields CASSTRTTQYF.

The table lists this clone with a count of one. The chain employs TRBV2 and TRBJ1-5, with D perhaps TRBD1 (6 bases). V lost 9 bases to trimming and J lost 2 bases, with 17 bases between them. Germline V CDR1 and CDR2: SNHLY, FYNNEI. CDR3 size: 15 residues. CDR3 DNA sequence: TGTGCCAGTAGTATGGGGGCGCTTGGCAATCAGCCCCAGCATTTT. This codes for CASSMGALGNQPQHF.

The gene calls are TRBV4-3 and TRBJ1-4, with unresolved D. Germline V lookup: CDR1 LGHNA, CDR2 YSLEER. The CDR3 extends over 13 amino acids. Trimming removed 3 bases at V and 13 bases at J, with 15 bases between. The CDR3 region has the DNA TGCGCCAGCAGCCATTCACCGAGGGAAGGACTGTTTTTT. Translating gives CASSHSPREGLFF.

The rearrangement uses TRBV4-1 and TRBJ2-1; 9 nucleotides match TRBD1. J was trimmed by 7 bases and V by 1 base; bases with no gene match: 5. This CDR3 spans 15 amino acids. Germline loops: CDR1 MGHRA, CDR2 YSYEKL. The CDR3 protein is CASSQGLTGGNEQFF. CDR3 nucleotides: TGCGCCAGCAGCCAAGGTCTGACAGGGGGGAATGAGCAGTTCTTC.

This clone was observed a few times. The chain is built from TRBV28 and TRBJ1-5; 10 nucleotides agree with TRBD1. CDR1 is MDHEN, CDR2 SYDVKM, per germline. The V segment lost 2 bases and the J segment 6 bases; nucleotides outside the gene matches: 1. CDR3 length: 14 residues. This chain's CDR3 is CASSLGTGVQPQHF. The DNA of the CDR3 is TGTGCCAGCAGTTTAGGGACAGGGGTTCAGCCCCAGCATTTT. The variable domain in full, completed from reference TRBV28 and TRBJ1-5, reads DVKVTQSSRYLVKRTGEKVFLECVQDMDHENMFWYRQDPGLGLRLIYFSYDVKMKEKGDIPEGYSVSREKKERFSLILESASTNQTSMYLCASSLGTGVQPQHFGDGTRLSIL.

This clone was seen just once. The CDR3 DNA follows: TGCGCCAGCAGCCAAGATATGGGGGGACTAGCGGCTAACCCGTTACCCTACGAGCAGTACTTC. Encoded protein: CASSQDMGGLAANPLPYEQYF. The rearrangement links TRBV4-1 to TRBJ2-7; 11 nucleotides agree with TRBD2. J was trimmed by 2 bases and V by 0 bases; bases with no gene match: 18. Looked up from germline, CDR1 is MGHRA and CDR2 is YSYEKL. The CDR3 loop spans 21 amino acids.

The chain links TRBV19 to TRBJ2-7, with 7 bases lining up with TRBD2. Germline CDR1 LNHDA, CDR2 SQIVND (reference sequence). V was pared by 6 bases and J by 3 bases, with 5 bases of the junction left unmatched. The CDR3 is 13 amino acids. Here the CDR3 DNA reads TGTGCCAGTAGGAACAGCGGGGACTACGAGCAGTACTTC. Protein sequence: CASRNSGDYEQYF.

This clone has only a few counts. Here the CDR3 DNA reads TGTGCCAGCAAGGACAGGGCTGGAAACACCATATATTTT. Its translation: CASKDRAGNTIYF. The gene calls are TRBV28 and TRBJ1-3, with 8 bases aligning to TRBD1. V trimming: 7 bases; J trimming: 2 bases; junction bases outside the gene matches: 1. The germline V gene has CDR1 MDHEN and CDR2 SYDVKM. The CDR3 runs 13 residues.

DNA of the CDR3: TGTGCCAGCAGAGGGGGTACCCACGAGCAGTACTTC. Protein: CASRGGTHEQYF. V is TRBV6-5 and J is TRBJ2-7; TRBD1 might be the D (6 bases). Trimming pared 6 bases from V and 5 bases from J, leaving 11 bases between. The CDR3 covers 12 residues. Germline assignment: CDR1 MNHEY and CDR2 SVGAGI.

The V gene is TRBV5-1, the J gene TRBJ1-3; 7 bases agree with TRBD1. Germline V gives CDR1 SGHRS, CDR2 YFSETQ. This CDR3 is 17 amino acids long. Germline trimming cut 4 bases from V and 0 bases from J; bases unmatched to any gene: 10. The CDR3 DNA reads TGCGCCAGCAGCGTCCAACCTGGGACAGCCTCTGGAAACACCATATATTTT. It encodes CASSVQPGTASGNTIYF.